This paragraph reports one T cell receptor (beta chain). Its target is not known. The sample comes from a study of siplizumab effects on memory and regulatory T cells. Study observations and caveats: There appeared to be greater diversity in naive T cells than in memory cells, and naive T cells seemed major contributors to the alloresponse. Siplizumab significantly decreased alloreactive sequences from unstimulated CD4+ memory cells. With siplizumab, Treg-derived clones averaged about 71% of mappable alloreactive CD4+ clones, versus about 25% in controls.

Profiled with immunoSEQ multiplex PCR; TCRdb holds only in-frame clones, not every one. In the table there are about 62,000 clones, around three quarters of which are singletons. The sequencing sample was made of memory CD4+ T cells sorted from blood. The clonotype was recovered from a human donor in good health.

CDR3 nucleotides: TGTGCCTGGAGTACCGGGGGAGAGACTGAAGCTTTCTTT. This translates into CAWSTGGETEAFF. V and J are TRBV30 and TRBJ1-1; D perhaps matches TRBD1 (5 bases). Trimming removed 2 bases at V and 5 bases at J, with 12 bases between. The CDR3 totals 13 residues. Per germline, CDR1 GTSNPN and CDR2 SVGIG (reference sequence).